Below, 6 T cell receptor beta chains from the same sample are listed, as sequenced in a study of cytomegalovirus exposure and HLA in healthy donors listed by TCRdb under 2017. The library was obtained by the immunoSEQ multiplex PCR assay. For the multiplex PCR, a mixture combining 60 forward primers for TCR Vbeta segments and 13 reverse primers for TCR Jbeta segments was used. TCRdb mirrors the immuneACCESS table, restricted to in-frame sequences. Some clones are absent from its copies; in checked studies, under half trace to an unresolved V gene, and the reason for the others is unknown. The sample contains over 85,000 clones, around four fifths of them found a single time. The ten largest make up just over 2.5% of the sample. Sequenced input: PBMCs. These receptor sequences come from a man aged 40-49 years in good health and CMV-seronegative.

The chain joins TRBV2 to TRBJ2-3; a weak D match, TRBD2 (7 bases). CDR1 is SNHLY, CDR2 FYNNEI, per germline. Trimming removed 7 bases from V and 3 bases from J, with 11 bases in between. There are 13 residues in the CDR3. CDR3 coding DNA: TGTGCCAGCAAGGGGGGGGTAACAGATACGCAGTATTTT. Translated, it gives CASKGGVTDTQYF.

The count of this clone is one. The chain is built from TRBV9 and TRBJ1-1, with 8 bases matching TRBD1. From germline, CDR1 is SGDLS and CDR2 YYNGEE. The CDR3 has 14 residues. Unmatched junction bases numbered 15, after V lost 10 bases and J lost 7 bases. This CDR3 reads CASTVGTGEIEAFF. CDR3 sequence (DNA): TGTGCCTCCACAGTAGGGACAGGAGAGATTGAAGCTTTCTTT.

On this clone itself: This sample includes further DNA sequences coding for the same CDR3. The chain recombines TRBV9 with TRBJ2-7, with 8 bases aligning to TRBD1. Looked up from germline, CDR1 is SGDLS and CDR2 is YYNGEE. V was pared by 3 bases and J by 0 bases, with 5 bases of the junction left unmatched. This CDR3 contains 15 residues. CDR3 residues: CASSEGQGSSYEQYF. The CDR3 DNA is TGTGCCAGCAGCGAAGGACAGGGAAGCTCCTACGAGCAGTACTTC. Full variable domain (missing parts from reference TRBV9 and TRBJ2-7): DSGVTQTPKHLITATGQRVTLRCSPRSGDLSVYWYQQSLDQGLQFLIQYYNGEERAKGNILERFSAQQFPDLHSELNLSSLELGDSALYFCASSEGQGSSYEQYFGPGTRLTVT.

The V gene is TRBV30, the J gene TRBJ1-6; the match to TRBD1 covers 9 bases. Germline V gene data show CDR1 as GTSNPN and CDR2 as SVGIG (reference sequence). The CDR3 consists of 16 residues. V shed 3 bases, J shed 0 bases, and the junction held 3 bases outside the gene matches. Here the CDR3 DNA reads TGTGCCTGGAGCGACAGGGGGGTCTCCTATAATTCACCCCTCCACTTT. Translating it yields CAWSDRGVSYNSPLHF.

V and J are TRBV14 and TRBJ2-5, with D perhaps TRBD2 (7 bases). Trimming left V 0 bases short and J 6 bases short, with 23 bases between. This CDR3 has 18 amino acids. Germline loops: CDR1 SGHDN, CDR2 FVKESK. The CDR3 DNA sequence: TGTGCCAGCAGCCAAGATCTTGGGGGGGGCGCGGTCTCCAAGACCCAGTACTTC. Protein: CASSQDLGGGAVSKTQYF.

The chain couples TRBV7-9 to TRBJ2-5, with TRBD1 matching 7 bases. From germline, CDR1 is SEHNR and CDR2 FQNEAQ (reference sequence). V trimming: 5 bases; J trimming: 1 base; junction bases outside the gene matches: 7. The CDR3 is made up of 15 amino acids. The CDR3 loop is CASSTHWTGQETQYF. CDR3 DNA sequence: TGTGCCAGCAGCACCCACTGGACAGGCCAAGAGACCCAGTACTTC.